Listed below are T cell receptor beta chains from one sample, sequenced in a study of cytomegalovirus exposure and HLA in healthy donors. Generated by immunoSEQ multiplex PCR, the TCRdb table keeps only in-frame clones and is missing some. The sample has approximately 270,000 clones, around 85% seen once. Sequenced sample: PBMCs. Receptor source: a woman between 18 and 29 years old in good health and CMV-seronegative. Each CDR3 is given with its conserved first and last residue. D genes are given only for firm matches. Size is omitted from some rows. Given values are once, few, many or a class for expanded clones.

TRBJ1-2	TRBV7-2	once	-	CASSSDRYGYTF	TGTGCCAGCAGCTCCGACAGATATGGCTACACCTTC
TRBJ2-2	TRBV9	-	TRBD2	CASSVSGANTGELFF	TGTGCCAGCAGCGTCAGCGGGGCTAACACCGGGGAGCTGTTTTTT
TRBJ1-2	TRBV19	-	-	CASGEGFYGYTF	TGTGCCAGTGGGGAGGGGTTCTATGGCTACACCTTC
TRBJ2-1	TRBV30	-	TRBD2	CAWSLGLTNEQFF	TGTGCCTGGAGTTTGGGACTAACAAATGAGCAGTTCTTC
TRBJ2-2	TRBV28	-	TRBD1	CASSLLGTGGSGELFF	TGTGCCAGCAGTTTACTCGGGACAGGGGGAAGTGGGGAGCTGTTTTTT
TRBJ1-4	TRBV7-9	-	-	CASSSRSGGSNEKLFF	TGTGCCAGCAGCTCACGTTCCGGGGGGTCAAATGAAAAACTGTTTTTT
TRBJ2-2	TRBV2	-	TRBD2	CASSVAGEELFF	TGTGCCAGCAGTGTAGCGGGAGAGGAGCTGTTTTTT
TRBJ1-2	TRBV9	-	-	CASSDHSFNYGYTF	TGTGCCAGCAGCGATCACAGCTTTAACTATGGCTACACCTTC
TRBJ2-2	TRBV5-1	-	-	CASTDIPSTGELFF	TGCGCCAGTACCGACATTCCATCCACCGGGGAGCTGTTTTTT
TRBJ1-1	TRBV28	-	-	CASRLGPGDLLPEAFF	TGTGCCAGCAGGTTAGGGCCGGGAGATCTCCTACCTGAAGCTTTCTTT